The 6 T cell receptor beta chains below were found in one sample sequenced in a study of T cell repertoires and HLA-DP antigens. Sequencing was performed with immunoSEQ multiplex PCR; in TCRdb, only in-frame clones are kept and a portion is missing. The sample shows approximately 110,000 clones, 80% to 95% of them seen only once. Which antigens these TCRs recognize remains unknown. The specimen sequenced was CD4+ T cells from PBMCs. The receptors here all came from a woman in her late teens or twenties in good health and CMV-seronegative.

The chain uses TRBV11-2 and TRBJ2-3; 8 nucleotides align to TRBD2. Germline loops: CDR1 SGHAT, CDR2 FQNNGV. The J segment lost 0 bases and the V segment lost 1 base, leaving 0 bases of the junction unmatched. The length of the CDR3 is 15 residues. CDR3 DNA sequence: TGTGCCAGCAGCTTAGGCGGGGGGAGCACAGATACGCAGTATTTT. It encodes CASSLGGGSTDTQYF. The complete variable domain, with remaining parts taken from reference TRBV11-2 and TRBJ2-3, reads EAGVAQSPRYKIIEKRQSVAFWCNPISGHATLYWYQQILGQGPKLLIQFQNNGVVDDSQLPKDRFSAERLKGVDSTLKIQPAKLEDSAVYLCASSLGGGSTDTQYFGPGTRLTVL.

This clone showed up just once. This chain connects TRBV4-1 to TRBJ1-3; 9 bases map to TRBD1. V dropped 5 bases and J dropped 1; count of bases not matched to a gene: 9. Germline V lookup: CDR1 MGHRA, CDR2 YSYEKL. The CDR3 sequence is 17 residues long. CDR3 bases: TGCGCCAGCAGCTACACCGGGACAGGGATTTCTGGAAACACCATATATTTT. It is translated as CASSYTGTGISGNTIYF.

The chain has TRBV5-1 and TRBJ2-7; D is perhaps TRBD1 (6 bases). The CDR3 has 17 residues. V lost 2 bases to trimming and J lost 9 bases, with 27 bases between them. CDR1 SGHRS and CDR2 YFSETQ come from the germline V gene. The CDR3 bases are TGCGCCAGCAGCTTAGAAGGGCCCCAGGGGCGGCCCCGGGGGCAGTACTTC. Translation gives CASSLEGPQGRPRGQYF.

The CDR3 is CASSLEKGPKNTEAFF. Written as DNA, the CDR3 is TGCGCCAGCAGCTTGGAGAAGGGACCTAAAAACACTGAAGCTTTCTTT. The chain uses TRBV5-1 and TRBJ1-1; D possibly corresponds to TRBD1 (5 bases). The CDR3 length is 16 residues. Germline CDR1 and CDR2: SGHRS and YFSETQ. V lost 0 bases and J 2 bases, leaving 14 bases between the germline ends.

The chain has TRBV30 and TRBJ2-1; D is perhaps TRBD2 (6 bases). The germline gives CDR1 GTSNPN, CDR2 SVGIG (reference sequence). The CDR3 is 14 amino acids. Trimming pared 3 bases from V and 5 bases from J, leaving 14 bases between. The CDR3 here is CAWRRGGTHNEQFF. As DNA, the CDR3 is TGTGCCTGGAGGCGGGGCGGGACCCACAATGAGCAGTTCTTC.

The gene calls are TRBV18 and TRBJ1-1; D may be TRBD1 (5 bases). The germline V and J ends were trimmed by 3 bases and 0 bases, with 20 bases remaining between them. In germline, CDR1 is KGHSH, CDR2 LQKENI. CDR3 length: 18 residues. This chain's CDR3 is CASSPSLRGPSMNTEAFF. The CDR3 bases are TGTGCCAGCTCACCCTCCCTGAGGGGCCCTTCTATGAACACTGAAGCTTTCTTT.